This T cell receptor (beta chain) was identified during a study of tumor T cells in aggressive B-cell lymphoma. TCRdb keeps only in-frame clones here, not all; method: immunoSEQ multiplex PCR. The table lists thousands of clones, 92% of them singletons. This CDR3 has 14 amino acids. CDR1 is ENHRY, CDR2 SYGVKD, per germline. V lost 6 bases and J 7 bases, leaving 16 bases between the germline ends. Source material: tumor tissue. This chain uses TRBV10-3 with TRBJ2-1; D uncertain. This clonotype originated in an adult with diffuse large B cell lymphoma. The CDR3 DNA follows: TGTGCCATCAGCGATTTTAGCCTTATGAATGAGCAGTTCTTC. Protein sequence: CAISDFSLMNEQFF.